The 21 T cell receptor beta chains below all came from one sample that was sequenced in a study of blood T cell repertoires in COVID-19. Produced via immunoSEQ multiplex PCR; TCRdb's table is partial and in-frame only. The table shows 200,000 to 250,000 clones, with 82% occurring only once. Material: peripheral blood. The receptor set was obtained from a woman in her 70s with acute or convalescent COVID-19.

The J gene is TRBJ2-5, the V gene TRBV24-1; the match to TRBD2 covers 11 bases. Unmatched junction bases numbered 5, after V lost 4 bases and J lost 2 bases. This CDR3 has 16 residues. CDR1 is KGHDR and CDR2 is SFDVKD in the germline V gene. CDR3 in amino acids: CATSDAGLAAQETQYF. The CDR3 DNA is TGTGCCACCAGTGACGCGGGACTAGCGGCTCAAGAGACCCAGTACTTC.

V gene TRBV6-2 or TRBV6-3 combines with J gene TRBJ1-2; D is possibly TRBD1 (6 bases). The CDR3 runs to 13 residues. Germline V lookup: CDR1 MNHEY, CDR2 SVGEGT. The V and J ends lost 5 bases and 6 bases respectively, with 13 bases between them. The CDR3: CASSPPDRHGYTF. Written as DNA, the CDR3 is TGTGCCAGCAGTCCCCCCGACAGGCATGGCTACACCTTC.

V is TRBV12-3 or TRBV12-4 and J is TRBJ1-3, with D unclear. Deletions cut 5 bases from V and 3 bases from J, with 8 bases between. This CDR3 region has 13 residues. CDR3 in amino acids: CASSEYGGNTIYF. CDR3 DNA: TGTGCCAGCAGTGAGTATGGTGGAAACACCATATATTTT.

This chain uses TRBV6-6 with TRBJ1-5; the match to TRBD1 covers 7 bases. The length of the CDR3 is 16 residues. In germline, CDR1 is MNHNY, CDR2 SVGAGI (reference sequence). V dropped 6 bases and J dropped 0; count of bases not matched to a gene: 8. The CDR3 coding sequence is TGTGCCAGCAGCCGAGGGGGACAGCTTAGCAATCAGCCCCAGCATTTT. Translated, it gives CASSRGGQLSNQPQHF.

The count of this clone is one. This sequence joins TRBV29-1 and TRBJ1-3; D unresolved. CDR1 and CDR2 from the germline V gene are SQVTM and ANQGSEA. V was trimmed by 0 bases and J by 4 bases, leaving 19 bases between them. The CDR3 runs 17 residues. The CDR3 nucleotides are TGCAGCGTTGAAGATTGGCAGAGTCCTGAGGGAGGAAACACCATATATTTT. Translation: CSVEDWQSPEGGNTIYF.

The chain employs TRBV19 and TRBJ2-5, with 8 bases fitting TRBD1. Germline assignment: CDR1 LNHDA and CDR2 SQIVND (reference sequence). This CDR3 contains 15 residues. J was trimmed by 2 bases and V by 3 bases; bases with no gene match: 5. This CDR3 reads CASSMAGGHQETQYF. CDR3 in DNA: TGTGCCAGTAGTATGGCAGGGGGCCATCAAGAGACCCAGTACTTC. Combining the CDR3 with reference TRBV19 and TRBJ2-5 gives the whole variable domain DGGITQSPKYLFRKEGQNVTLSCEQNLNHDAMYWYRQDPGQGLRLIYYSQIVNDFQKGDIAEGYSVSREKKESFPLTVTSAQKNPTAFYLCASSMAGGHQETQYFGPGTRLLVL.

This rearrangement joins TRBV27 to TRBJ1-6; D may be TRBD1 (5 bases). The CDR3 totals 14 residues. Trimming pared 3 bases from V and 13 bases from J, leaving 16 bases between. Germline values: CDR1 MNHEY, CDR2 SMNVEV (reference sequence). The chain's CDR3 is CASSLAGFNNPLHF. DNA of the CDR3: TGTGCCAGCAGTTTGGCAGGGTTCAATAACCCCCTCCACTTT.

The V call is TRBV3-1 (or the pseudogene TRBV3-2), the J call TRBJ1-5, with 8 bases fitting TRBD1. This CDR3 region has 15 residues. Unmatched junction bases numbered 5, after V lost 4 bases and J lost 3 bases. Germline lookup yields CDR1 LGHDT and CDR2 YNNKEL (reference sequence). In DNA form, the CDR3 reads TGTGCCAGCAGCCGGACGACAGGGGACAATCAGCCCCAGCATTTT. This gives the protein CASSRTTGDNQPQHF.

This clone was detected many times. This rearrangement joins TRBV6-2 or TRBV6-3 to TRBJ1-6; the match to TRBD1 covers 7 bases. Looked up from germline, CDR1 is MNHEY and CDR2 is SVGEGT. The CDR3 loop spans 15 amino acids. Germline trimming cut 2 bases from V and 6 bases from J; bases unmatched to any gene: 4. The CDR3 sequence is CASSYGDSFNSPLHF. In DNA, the CDR3 is TGTGCCAGCAGTTACGGGGACAGCTTTAATTCACCCCTCCACTTT.

The chain carries TRBV4-1 and TRBJ1-3; D remains unclear. The CDR3 loop spans 18 amino acids. V was cut by 1 base and J by 9 bases, with 25 bases left in between. Looked up from germline, CDR1 is MGHRA and CDR2 is YSYEKL. CDR3 sequence (DNA): TGCGCCAGCAGCCAAGGGTTATTGGGAGGTTACTCTGGAGGCACCATATATTTT. Translated, it gives CASSQGLLGGYSGGTIYF.

This chain uses TRBV6-2 or TRBV6-3 with TRBJ1-1; no clear D gene. The CDR3 runs 14 residues. CDR1 is MNHEY, CDR2 SVGEGT, per germline. Trimming took 4 bases from V and 0 from J, leaving 9 bases between them. CDR3 protein: CASSFVSLNTEAFF. DNA for the CDR3: TGTGCCAGCAGTTTTGTCAGTTTGAACACTGAAGCTTTCTTT.

The CDR3 loop is CASSLGDRNSGNTIYF. CDR3 nucleotides: TGCGCCAGCAGCTTGGGGGACAGAAACTCTGGAAACACCATATATTTT. The gene calls are TRBV5-1 and TRBJ1-3; 7 positions match TRBD1. The CDR3 length is 16 residues. V gave up 0 bases and J gave up 0 bases; unmatched junction bases: 3. Germline V gene sequence: CDR1 SGHRS, CDR2 YFSETQ.

This chain's CDR3 is CASSSQSNYGYTF. For the CDR3, the DNA is TGTGCCAGCAGCTCACAGTCTAACTATGGCTACACCTTC. The chain joins TRBV5-8 to TRBJ1-2, with no clear D. Trimming took off 3 bases at V and 0 bases at J, with 6 bases between the two ends. The germline gives CDR1 SGHTS, CDR2 YDEGEE. The CDR3 contains 13 residues.

As DNA, the CDR3 is TGTGCCAGTACCTCACGGCCGGGTAACACTGAAGCTTTCTTT. Amino acid sequence: CASTSRPGNTEAFF. The chain recombines TRBV19 with TRBJ1-1; D gene ambiguous. CDR3 size: 14 residues. V lost 7 bases and J 2 bases, leaving 14 bases between the germline ends. CDR1 is LNHDA, CDR2 SQIVND, per germline (reference sequence).

This sequence joins TRBV6-1 and TRBJ2-1; 8 positions match TRBD2. Per germline, CDR1 MNHNS and CDR2 SASEGT. CDR3 length: 16 residues. The trim removed 5 bases at V and 7 bases at J, leaving 13 bases unmatched. The CDR3: CASSQGLAGSRNEQFF. The CDR3 region has the DNA TGTGCCAGCAGTCAAGGACTAGCAGGTAGCCGGAATGAGCAGTTCTTC.

This clone was seen a few times. V and J are TRBV7-9 and TRBJ1-2; 9 bases are shared with TRBD1. This CDR3 is 14 amino acids long. After removal of 2 bases from V and 7 bases from J, the junction contained 5 bases not matched to a gene. CDR1 SEHNR and CDR2 FQNEAQ come from the germline V gene (reference sequence). DNA of the CDR3: TGTGCCAGCAGCTTAAACAGGGGGCGTACTGGCTACACCTTC. It translates to CASSLNRGRTGYTF.

The CDR3 is CASSLGARGSGGYTF. The CDR3 DNA follows: TGTGCCAGCAGTTTAGGCGCCAGGGGATCGGGGGGCTACACCTTC. The rearrangement joins TRBV28 to TRBJ1-2; perhaps TRBD1 as D (6 bases). The CDR3 sequence is 15 residues long. Looked up from germline, CDR1 is MDHEN and CDR2 is SYDVKM. Between the trimmed V and J ends, which lost 2 bases and 8 bases, there was a span of 18 bases.

This clone was observed a handful of times. Written as DNA, the CDR3 is TGTGCCAGCAGCCAAGATAGCGGGACACGGACCTATGGCTACACCTTC. Translation: CASSQDSGTRTYGYTF. The chain joins TRBV4-2 to TRBJ1-2, with D possibly being TRBD1 (6 bases). V dropped 0 bases and J dropped 4 bases, with 15 bases sitting between them. CDR3 length: 16 residues. Germline V gene lookup returns CDR1 LGHNA and CDR2 YNFKEQ.

For this clone: At one end, the junction sequence differs from germline, possibly due to a read error. The chain is built from TRBV12-5 and TRBJ2-5; 8 nucleotides agree with TRBD1. Per germline, CDR1 LGHNT and CDR2 FRNRAP. The CDR3 is made up of 12 amino acids. The CDR3 protein is CASASDRGHSNF. Written as DNA, the CDR3 is TGTGCTAGTGCCTCAGACAGGGGCCATTCCAACTTC. The full variable domain, rest sourced from reference TRBV12-5 and TRBJ2-5, is DARVTQTPRHKVTEMGQEVTMRCQPILGHNTVFWYRQTMMQGLELLAYFRNRAPLDDSGMPKDRFSAEMPDATLATLKIQPSEPRDSAVYFCASASDRGHSNFGPGTRLLVL.

The V call is TRBV27, the J call TRBJ1-1; 10 nucleotides line up with TRBD1. The germline V gene has CDR1 MNHEY and CDR2 SMNVEV (reference sequence). The V segment lost 5 bases and the J segment 6 bases; nucleotides outside the gene matches: 6. This CDR3 is built from 14 residues. The CDR3 region is CASSGGTGASEAFF. CDR3 DNA sequence: TGTGCCAGCAGTGGCGGGACAGGGGCTTCTGAAGCTTTCTTT.

This chain joins TRBV5-4 and TRBJ2-2; TRBD1 agrees at 11 bases. V was clipped by 3 bases and J by 1 base; unmatched bases: 2. Germline values: CDR1 SGHNT, CDR2 YYREEE (reference sequence). The CDR3 spans 16 residues. In DNA, the CDR3 is TGTGCCAGCAGCTGGGGACAGGGGGGGAACACCGGGGAGCTGTTTTTT. Encoded protein: CASSWGQGGNTGELFF.